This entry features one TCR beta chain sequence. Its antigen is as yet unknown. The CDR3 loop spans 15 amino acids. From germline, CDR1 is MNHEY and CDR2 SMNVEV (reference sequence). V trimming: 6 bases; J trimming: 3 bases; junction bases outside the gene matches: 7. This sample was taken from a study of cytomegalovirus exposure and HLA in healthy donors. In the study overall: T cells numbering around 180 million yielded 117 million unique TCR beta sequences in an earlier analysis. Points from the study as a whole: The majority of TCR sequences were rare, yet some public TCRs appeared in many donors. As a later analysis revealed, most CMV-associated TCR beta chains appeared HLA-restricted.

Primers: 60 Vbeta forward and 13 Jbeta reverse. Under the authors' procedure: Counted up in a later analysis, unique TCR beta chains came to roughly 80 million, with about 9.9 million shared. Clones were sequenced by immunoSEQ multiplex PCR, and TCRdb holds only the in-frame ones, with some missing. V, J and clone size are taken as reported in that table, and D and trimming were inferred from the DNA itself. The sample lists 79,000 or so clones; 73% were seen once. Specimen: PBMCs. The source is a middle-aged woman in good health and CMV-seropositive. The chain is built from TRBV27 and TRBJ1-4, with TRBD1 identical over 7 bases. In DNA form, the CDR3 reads TGTGCCAGCAGGGCAAGGGGGCATGCTAATGAAAAACTGTTTTTT. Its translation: CASRARGHANEKLFF. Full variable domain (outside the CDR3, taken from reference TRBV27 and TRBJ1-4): EAQVTQNPRYLITVTGKKLTVTCSQNMNHEYMSWYRQDPGLGLRQIYYSMNVEVTDKGDVPEGYKVSRKEKRNFPLILESPSPNQTSLYFCASRARGHANEKLFFGSGTQLSVL.